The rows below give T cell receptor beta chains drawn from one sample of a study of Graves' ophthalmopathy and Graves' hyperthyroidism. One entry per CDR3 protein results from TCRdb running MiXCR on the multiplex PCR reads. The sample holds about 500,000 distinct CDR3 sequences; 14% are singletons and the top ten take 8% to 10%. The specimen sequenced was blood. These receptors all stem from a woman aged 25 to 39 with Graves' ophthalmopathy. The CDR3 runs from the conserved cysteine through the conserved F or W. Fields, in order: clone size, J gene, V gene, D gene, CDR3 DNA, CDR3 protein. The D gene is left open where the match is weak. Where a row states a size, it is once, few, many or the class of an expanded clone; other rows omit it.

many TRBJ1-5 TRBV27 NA TGTGCCAGCAGTCTACTACAGGGTGGGACCCAGCATTTT CASSLLQGGTQHF
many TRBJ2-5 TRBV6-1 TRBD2 TGTGCCAGCAGTGAGGGGACTAGCGGGAGAGGAGAGACCCAGTACTTC CASSEGTSGRGETQYF
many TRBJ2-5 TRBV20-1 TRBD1 TGCAGTGCTAGGGGACAGCAAGAGACCCAGTACTTC CSARGQQETQYF
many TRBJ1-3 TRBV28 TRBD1 TGTGCCAGCAGGCTGGGACAGGTCGGAAACACCATATATTTT CASRLGQVGNTIYF
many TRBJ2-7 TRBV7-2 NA TGTGCCAGCAGCTTAGAAGTCCGGTACGAGCAGTACTTC CASSLEVRYEQYF
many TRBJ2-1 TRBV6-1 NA TGTGCCAGCAGCCCGAGCTCCTACAATGAGCAGTTCTTC CASSPSSYNEQFF
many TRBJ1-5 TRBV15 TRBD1 TGTGCCACCAGGAGGGGACAGGGGGCAGCAGGACAGCCCCAGCATTTT CATRRGQGAAGQPQHF
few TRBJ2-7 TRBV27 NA TGTGCCAGCAGCCGGTCATTCGGTAGCGCGGCCTACGAGCAGTACTTC CASSRSFGSAAYEQYF
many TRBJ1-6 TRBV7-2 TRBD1 TGTGCCAGCAGCGCCAGGGACAGGGCATATAATTCACCCCTCCACTTT CASSARDRAYNSPLHF
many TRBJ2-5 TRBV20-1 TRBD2 TGCAGTGCTAGAGATGGGACTAGCGGCCTCCAAGAGACCCAGTACTTC CSARDGTSGLQETQYF
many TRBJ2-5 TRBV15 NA TGTGCCACCAGCAGAGCAGGACCATTTCAAGAGACCCAGTACTTC CATSRAGPFQETQYF
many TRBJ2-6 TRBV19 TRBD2 TGTGCCACCGGACGGGAGGTCTCTGGGGCCAACGTCCTGACTTTC CATGREVSGANVLTF
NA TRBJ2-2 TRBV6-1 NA TGTGCCAGCAGTGAAGCAAGGATCGGGGAGCTGTTTTTT CASSEARIGELFF
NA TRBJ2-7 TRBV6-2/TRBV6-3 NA TGTGCCAGCAGTAAATCCTCGACCGGGAAGTACGAGCAGTACTTC CASSKSSTGKYEQYF
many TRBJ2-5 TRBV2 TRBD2 TGTGCCAGCAGTTTACTAACTAGCGGGAGTGCGGCCCAGTACTTC CASSLLTSGSAAQYF
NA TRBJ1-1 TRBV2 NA TGTGCCAGCAGTGTTGAAGTGAAAGCTTTCTTT CASSVEVKAFF
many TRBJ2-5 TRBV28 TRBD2 TGTGCCAGCAGTTTCGGACTAGCGGGAGGTGGGACCCAGTACTTC CASSFGLAGGGTQYF
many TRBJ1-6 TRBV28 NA TGTGCCAGCAGTTTAGACAGGTCCTATAATTCACCCCTCCACTTT CASSLDRSYNSPLHF
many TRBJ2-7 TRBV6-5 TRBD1 TGTGCCAGCAGTTCCGTCGGGACAGGGGGCTACGAGCAGTACTTC CASSSVGTGGYEQYF
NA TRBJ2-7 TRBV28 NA TGTGCCAGCAGTTTCGCACCAGGCTCCTACGAGCAGTACTTC CASSFAPGSYEQYF
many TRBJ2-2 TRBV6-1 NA TGTGCCAGCAGTGAAGTAGGAACCGGGGAGCTGTTTTTT CASSEVGTGELFF
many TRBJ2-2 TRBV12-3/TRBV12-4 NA TGTGCCAGCAGTCCTAGGACCCTATTCACCGGGGAGCTGTTTTTT CASSPRTLFTGELFF